The 5 T cell receptor beta chains below come from one sample, sequenced in a study of shared clonotypes between healthy human individuals. Some clones are missing from TCRdb's copy, which holds only in-frame ones; the method was immunoSEQ multiplex PCR. The data hold 2.3 million or so clones, with 85% to 95% observed a single time. The sample taken for sequencing was naive CD4+ T cells from PBMCs. Subset of the sample: CD45RA+ positively selected. The receptor source for this set is a man younger than 35 in good health. Some clones in this sample may be carry-over from other donors' samples.

The chain combines TRBV28 with TRBJ1-3; possible D gene TRBD1, 5 bases. The CDR3 has 15 amino acids. From germline, CDR1 is MDHEN and CDR2 SYDVKM. V was shortened by 4 bases and J by 0 bases, with 10 bases between the two germline ends. CDR3 residues: CASSYSGLSGNTIYF. CDR3 in DNA: TGTGCCAGCAGTTATTCAGGGCTCTCTGGAAACACCATATATTTT.

In this sample, this clone turned up once. The rearrangement uses TRBV2 and TRBJ1-5; D not resolved. This CDR3 is 14 amino acids long. Trimming stripped 2 bases from V and 5 bases from J, with 10 bases between. From germline, CDR1 is SNHLY and CDR2 FYNNEI. The CDR3 here is CASSEWQADQPQHF. The CDR3 DNA follows: TGTGCCAGCAGTGAATGGCAGGCCGATCAGCCCCAGCATTTT.

The rearrangement uses TRBV28 and TRBJ2-5, with TRBD1 identical over 8 bases. The CDR3 covers 14 residues. The germline V gene has CDR1 MDHEN and CDR2 SYDVKM. Germline trimming cut 3 bases from V and 5 bases from J; bases unmatched to any gene: 5. The CDR3 DNA is TGTGCCAGCAGTTTGGACAGGGCTCGTGAGACCCAGTACTTC. Amino acids: CASSLDRARETQYF.

Here the CDR3 reads CASSFGTGGKETQYF. CDR3 nucleotides: TGCGCCAGCAGCTTTGGAACAGGGGGCAAAGAGACCCAGTACTTC. This rearrangement joins TRBV5-1 to TRBJ2-5, with 9 bases lining up with TRBD1. V lost 2 bases, J lost 3 bases, and 5 bases stayed unmatched. From germline, CDR1 is SGHRS and CDR2 YFSETQ. This CDR3 comprises 15 residues. Complete variable domain (other parts from reference TRBV5-1 and TRBJ2-5): KAGVTQTPRYLIKTRGQQVTLSCSPISGHRSVSWYQQTPGQGLQFLFEYFSETQRNKGNFPGRFSGRQFSNSRSEMNVSTLELGDSALYLCASSFGTGGKETQYFGPGTRLLVL.

This clone showed up just once. The genes are TRBV19 and TRBJ2-1, with D hard to call. From germline, CDR1 is LNHDA and CDR2 SQIVND (reference sequence). Trimming left V 6 bases short and J 5 bases short, with 14 bases between. CDR3 length equals 14 residues. The CDR3 sequence: CASSPRMANNEQFF. The CDR3 DNA reads TGTGCCAGTAGCCCACGGATGGCTAACAATGAGCAGTTCTTC.